This TCR beta chain comes out of a study of patients and donors after allogeneic stem cell transplantation (dated by TCRdb to the early 2020s). A remark on this clonotype: There is no known antigen for this receptor. Per-base qualities were not stored, and no clone one base away is much larger.

Libraries were prepared through RT-PCR. The sequencer listed for this sample is NextSeq 550. In TCRdb, the public reads were trimmed at Q25 with fastp and aligned with MiXCR, with productive beta chains retained. Identical CDR3 proteins give one entry, which carries the most common genes and DNA. Counted in this sample were roughly 940,000 distinct CDR3 sequences; about a sixth of them appeared once. 5% to 6.5% of the sample rests with the top ten. Measured from the cysteine to the phenylalanine, the CDR3 is 18 residues long. Just CDR3 DNA is preserved here, 54 bases in frame from base 1. The germline V gene sets CDR1 to MGHRA and CDR2 to YSYEKL. V is pared back by 1 base and J by 0 bases, with 16 bases lying between the germline termini.

Sequencing was done on a sample of blood, either unsorted or a sorted T cell fraction (not recorded which). The rearranged segments are TRBV4-1 and TRBJ1-5, with no confident D gene call. The clonotype comes from a human donor who was either an allogeneic HSCT recipient or a stem cell or donor lymphocyte infusion donor (not recorded which). It is not recorded whose cells these are; they may come from a transplant donor. The CDR3 sequence is CASSQVFQRAYSNQPQHF. In nucleotide form, the sequence is TGCGCCAGCAGCCAAGTTTTCCAGAGGGCTTATAGCAATCAGCCCCAGCATTTT.